A selection of T cell receptor beta chains follows, all from one sample in a study of OX40 agonist ivuxolimab in advanced cancers. Profiled with immunoSEQ multiplex PCR; TCRdb holds only in-frame clones, not every one. The sample gives over 40,000 clones, about four fifths of which show up once; 3% is in the top ten. The sample consisted of CD4+ or CD8+ T cells sorted from blood, taken in a trial of the OX40 agonist ivuxolimab. These receptor sequences come from an adult with an advanced solid tumor such as melanoma, head and neck, liver or kidney cancer. Both conserved end residues are part of each CDR3. Clone size is given for some rows only: seen once, a few or many times, or a class if the clone is expanded.

cdr3_aa j_call clone_size v_call
CASSLRDNYGYTF TRBJ1-2 - TRBV6-5
CASSQISGGATGELFF TRBJ2-2 - TRBV5-1
CASSQDEGRTYEQYF TRBJ2-7 - TRBV4-3
CASSRTVGPASVYNEQFF TRBJ2-1 - TRBV9
CASSPTSGGASDTQYF TRBJ2-3 - TRBV18
CASSVLGGGQQTQYF TRBJ2-5 - TRBV7-9
CASSETGTGNYEQYF TRBJ2-7 - TRBV6-5
CASSSRQGYEQYF TRBJ2-7 - TRBV10-1
CASSHRTSDNEQFF TRBJ2-1 - TRBV7-2
CASSLDRGTDTQYF TRBJ2-3 - TRBV5-8
CASSVLAGGRAEQFF TRBJ2-1 - TRBV19
CASSRGGGGYNEQFF TRBJ2-1 - TRBV7-3
CASSFGSSGNTIYF TRBJ1-3 - TRBV5-1
CASSLSLRQPQHF TRBJ1-5 - TRBV11-2
CAISERNYGYTF TRBJ1-2 once TRBV10-3
CANRNQPQHF TRBJ1-5 - TRBV19
CSATLLGEQFF TRBJ2-1 - TRBV20-1
CASSYDRGTYEQYF TRBJ2-7 - TRBV6-5
CASSIGGTRKTQYF TRBJ2-5 - TRBV19
CASSPQQGSNYGYTF TRBJ1-2 - TRBV7-9
CASSWLGGNRDIQYF TRBJ2-4 - TRBV11-2
CASSLLLGAGDTEAFF TRBJ1-1 - TRBV28
CASSGVAGGTGELFF TRBJ2-2 - TRBV10-2
CASRRRGARDNEQFF TRBJ2-1 - TRBV5-1
CASSPGFRSDTQYF TRBJ2-3 - TRBV2
CASSRGRGTDTQYF TRBJ2-3 - TRBV18
CASSPLTSGGQETQYF TRBJ2-5 once TRBV18
CASSPRRGDGYTF TRBJ1-2 few TRBV6-5
CSVREGASGQPQHF TRBJ1-5 - TRBV29-1
CASSQAHTSDTQYF TRBJ2-3 - TRBV4-2
CTSSQDPSGSSYEQYF TRBJ2-7 - TRBV1
CASRDRRNTGELFF TRBJ2-2 - TRBV6-6
CASSLGTGVTDTQYF TRBJ2-3 once TRBV7-7
CASRPSGGAQETQYF TRBJ2-5 - TRBV5-1
CASSLESGAETQYF TRBJ2-5 - TRBV13
CASSLEGAFPEKLFF TRBJ1-4 - TRBV5-6
CASSLRADRVAAYNEQFF TRBJ2-1 - TRBV5-1
CASSTRGQAIATQYF TRBJ2-3 - TRBV18
CASKGASGYTF TRBJ1-2 - TRBV6-1
CASSLFSGLAGTHEQFF TRBJ2-1 - TRBV7-9
CASSFHRDNEQFF TRBJ2-1 - TRBV7-9
CASSPIPTGELFF TRBJ2-2 - TRBV7-3
CASSEGASYGYTF TRBJ1-2 - TRBV10-2
CASSSGVSVNGEQFF TRBJ2-1 - TRBV5-4
CASSGPQGHEQYF TRBJ2-7 - TRBV25-1
CASSPIDRESSGYTF TRBJ1-2 - TRBV5-4
CASSLGTRAGGYTF TRBJ1-2 few TRBV5-4
CASSRGDRTEKLFF TRBJ1-4 - TRBV7-9